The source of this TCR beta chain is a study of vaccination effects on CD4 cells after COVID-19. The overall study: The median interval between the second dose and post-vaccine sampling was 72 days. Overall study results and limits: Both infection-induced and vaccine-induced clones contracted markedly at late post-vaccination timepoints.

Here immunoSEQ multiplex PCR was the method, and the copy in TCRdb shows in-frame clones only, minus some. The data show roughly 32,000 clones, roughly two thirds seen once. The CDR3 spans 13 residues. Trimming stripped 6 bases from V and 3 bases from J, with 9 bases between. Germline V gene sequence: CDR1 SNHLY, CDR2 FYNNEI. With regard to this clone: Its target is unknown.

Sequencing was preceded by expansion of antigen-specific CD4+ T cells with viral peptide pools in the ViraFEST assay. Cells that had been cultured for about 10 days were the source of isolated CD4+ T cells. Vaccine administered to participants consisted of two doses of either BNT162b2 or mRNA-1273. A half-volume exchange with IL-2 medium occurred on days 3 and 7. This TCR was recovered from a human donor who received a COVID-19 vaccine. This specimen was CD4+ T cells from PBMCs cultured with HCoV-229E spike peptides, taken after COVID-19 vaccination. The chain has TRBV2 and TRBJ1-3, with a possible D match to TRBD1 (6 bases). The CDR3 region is CASSGQNGNTIYF. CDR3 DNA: TGTGCCAGCAGCGGACAGAATGGAAACACCATATATTTT.